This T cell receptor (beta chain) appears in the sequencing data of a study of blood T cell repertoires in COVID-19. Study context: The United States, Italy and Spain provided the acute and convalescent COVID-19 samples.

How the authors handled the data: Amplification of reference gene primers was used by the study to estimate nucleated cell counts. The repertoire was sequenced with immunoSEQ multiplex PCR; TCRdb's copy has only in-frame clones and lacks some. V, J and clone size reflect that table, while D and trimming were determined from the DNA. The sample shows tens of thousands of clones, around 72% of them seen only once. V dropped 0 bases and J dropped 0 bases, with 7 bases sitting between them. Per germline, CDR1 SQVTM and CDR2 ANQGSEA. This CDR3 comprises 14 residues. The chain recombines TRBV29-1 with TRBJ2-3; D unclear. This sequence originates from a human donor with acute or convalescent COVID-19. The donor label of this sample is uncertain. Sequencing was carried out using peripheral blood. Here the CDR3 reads CSVEDPPSTDTQYF. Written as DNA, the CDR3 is TGCAGCGTTGAAGATCCCCCTAGCACAGATACGCAGTATTTT.